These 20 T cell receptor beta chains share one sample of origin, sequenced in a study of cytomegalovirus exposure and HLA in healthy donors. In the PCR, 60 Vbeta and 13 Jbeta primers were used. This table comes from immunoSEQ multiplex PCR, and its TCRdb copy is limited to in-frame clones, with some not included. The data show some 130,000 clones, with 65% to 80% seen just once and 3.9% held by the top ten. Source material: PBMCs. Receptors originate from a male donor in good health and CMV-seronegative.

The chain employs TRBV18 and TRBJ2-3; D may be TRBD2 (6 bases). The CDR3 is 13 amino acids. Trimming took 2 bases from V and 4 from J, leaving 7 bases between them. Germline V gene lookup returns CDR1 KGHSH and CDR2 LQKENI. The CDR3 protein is CASSPGGADTQYF. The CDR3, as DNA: TGTGCCAGCTCACCAGGAGGGGCAGATACGCAGTATTTT.

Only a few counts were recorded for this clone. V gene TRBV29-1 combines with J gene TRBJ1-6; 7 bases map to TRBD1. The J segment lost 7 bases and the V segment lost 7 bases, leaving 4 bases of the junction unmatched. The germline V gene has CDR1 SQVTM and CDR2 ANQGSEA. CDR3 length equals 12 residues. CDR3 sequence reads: CSARQGNSPLHF. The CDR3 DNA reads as TGCAGCGCCCGACAGGGAAATTCACCCCTCCACTTT.

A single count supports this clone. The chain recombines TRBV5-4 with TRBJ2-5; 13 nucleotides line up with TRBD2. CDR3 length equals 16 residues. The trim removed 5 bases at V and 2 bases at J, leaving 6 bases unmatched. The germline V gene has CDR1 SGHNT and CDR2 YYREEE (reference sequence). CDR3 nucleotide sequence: TGTGCCAGCAGTTCCCGACTAGCGGGGGGTCAAGAGACCCAGTACTTC. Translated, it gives CASSSRLAGGQETQYF.

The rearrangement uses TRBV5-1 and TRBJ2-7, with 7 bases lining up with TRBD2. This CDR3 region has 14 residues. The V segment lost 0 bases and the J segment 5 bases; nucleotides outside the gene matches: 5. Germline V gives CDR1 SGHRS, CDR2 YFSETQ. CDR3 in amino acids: CASSLAGGLDEQYF. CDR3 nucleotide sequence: TGCGCCAGCAGCTTGGCCGGGGGGTTAGACGAGCAGTACTTC.

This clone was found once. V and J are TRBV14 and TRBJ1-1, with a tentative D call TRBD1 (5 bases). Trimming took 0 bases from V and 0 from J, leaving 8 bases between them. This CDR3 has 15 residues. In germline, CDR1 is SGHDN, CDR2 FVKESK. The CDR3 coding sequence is TGTGCCAGCAGCCAAGAAGACAGATTGAACACTGAAGCTTTCTTT. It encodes CASSQEDRLNTEAFF.

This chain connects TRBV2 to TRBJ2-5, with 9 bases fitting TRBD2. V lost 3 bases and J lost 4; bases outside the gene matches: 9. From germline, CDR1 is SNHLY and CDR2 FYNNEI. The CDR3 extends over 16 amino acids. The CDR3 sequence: CASSDGSGSRRETQYF. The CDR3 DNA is TGTGCCAGCAGTGATGGTAGCGGGAGCCGGAGAGAGACCCAGTACTTC.

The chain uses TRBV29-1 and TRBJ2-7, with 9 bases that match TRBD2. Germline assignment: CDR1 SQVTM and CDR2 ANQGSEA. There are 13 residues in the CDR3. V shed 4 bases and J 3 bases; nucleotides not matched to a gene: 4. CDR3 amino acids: CSVGLAGSYEQYF. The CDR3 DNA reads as TGCAGCGTTGGTCTAGCGGGGAGCTACGAGCAGTACTTC.

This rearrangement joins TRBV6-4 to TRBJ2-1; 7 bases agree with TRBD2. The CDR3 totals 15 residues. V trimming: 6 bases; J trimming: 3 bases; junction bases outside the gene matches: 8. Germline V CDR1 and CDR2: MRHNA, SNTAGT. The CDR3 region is CASSPTSQGYNEQFF. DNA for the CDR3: TGTGCCAGCAGCCCGACTAGCCAGGGCTACAATGAGCAGTTCTTC.

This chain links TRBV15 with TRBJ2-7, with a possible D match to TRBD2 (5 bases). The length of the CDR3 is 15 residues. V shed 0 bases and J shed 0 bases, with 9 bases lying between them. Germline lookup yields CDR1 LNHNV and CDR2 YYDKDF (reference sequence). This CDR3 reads CATSRDSESSYEQYF. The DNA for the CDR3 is TGTGCCACCAGCAGAGATAGCGAATCCTCCTACGAGCAGTACTTC.

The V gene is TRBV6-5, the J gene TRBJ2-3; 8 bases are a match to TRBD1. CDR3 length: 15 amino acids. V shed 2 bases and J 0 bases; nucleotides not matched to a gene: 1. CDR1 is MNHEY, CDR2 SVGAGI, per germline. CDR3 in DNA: TGTGCCAGCAGTTACAGGGACAGGAGCACAGATACGCAGTATTTT. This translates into CASSYRDRSTDTQYF.

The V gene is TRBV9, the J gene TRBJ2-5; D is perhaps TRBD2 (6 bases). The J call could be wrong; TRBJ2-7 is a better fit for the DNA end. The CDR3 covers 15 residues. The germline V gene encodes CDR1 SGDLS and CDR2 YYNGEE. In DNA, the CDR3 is TGTGCCAGCAGCGTAGATGACGGGAGAAGGTACGAGCAGTACTTC. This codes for CASSVDDGRRYEQYF.

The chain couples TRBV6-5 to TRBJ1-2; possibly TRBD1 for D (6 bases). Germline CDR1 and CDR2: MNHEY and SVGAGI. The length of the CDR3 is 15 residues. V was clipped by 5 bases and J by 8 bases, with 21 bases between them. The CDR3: CASSTRQVGVWGYTF. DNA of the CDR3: TGTGCCAGCAGTACCCGACAGGTCGGGGTTTGGGGCTACACCTTC.

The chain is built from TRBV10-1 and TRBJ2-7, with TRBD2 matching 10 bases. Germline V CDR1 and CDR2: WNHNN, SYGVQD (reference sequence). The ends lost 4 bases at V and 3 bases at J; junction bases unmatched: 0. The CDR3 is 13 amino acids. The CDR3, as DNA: TGCGCCAGCAGTGGGACTAGCGGCTACGAGCAGTACTTC. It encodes CASSGTSGYEQYF.

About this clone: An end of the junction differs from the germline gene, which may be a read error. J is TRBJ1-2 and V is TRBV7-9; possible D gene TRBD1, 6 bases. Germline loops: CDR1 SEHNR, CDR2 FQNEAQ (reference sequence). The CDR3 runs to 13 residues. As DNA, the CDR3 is TGTTCCAGCAGCCTCGGACAGAGCTATGGCTACACCTTC. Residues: CSSSLGQSYGYTF.

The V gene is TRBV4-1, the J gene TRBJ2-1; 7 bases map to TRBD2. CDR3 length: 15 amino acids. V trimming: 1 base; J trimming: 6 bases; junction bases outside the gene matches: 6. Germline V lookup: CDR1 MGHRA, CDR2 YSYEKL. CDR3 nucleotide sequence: TGCGCCAGCAGCCAAGGGACTAGGTACCGCAATGAGCAGTTCTTC. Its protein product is CASSQGTRYRNEQFF.

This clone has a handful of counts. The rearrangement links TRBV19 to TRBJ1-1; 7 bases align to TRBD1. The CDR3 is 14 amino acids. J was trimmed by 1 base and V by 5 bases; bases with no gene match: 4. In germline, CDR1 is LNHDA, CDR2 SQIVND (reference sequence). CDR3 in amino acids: CASSVRTGNTEAFF. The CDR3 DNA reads TGTGCCAGTAGTGTAAGGACAGGGAACACTGAAGCTTTCTTT. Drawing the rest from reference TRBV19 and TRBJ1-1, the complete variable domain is DGGITQSPKYLFRKEGQNVTLSCEQNLNHDAMYWYRQDPGQGLRLIYYSQIVNDFQKGDIAEGYSVSREKKESFPLTVTSAQKNPTAFYLCASSVRTGNTEAFFGQGTRLTVV.

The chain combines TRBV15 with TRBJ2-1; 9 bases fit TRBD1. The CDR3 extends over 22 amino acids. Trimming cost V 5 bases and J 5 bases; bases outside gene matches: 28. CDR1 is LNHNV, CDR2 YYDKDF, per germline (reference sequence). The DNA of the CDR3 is TGTGCCACCAGCTACTCGTGGCGCGGTTGGGACAGGGAGGAGAAGGGGCACAATGAGCAGTTCTTC. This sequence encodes CATSYSWRGWDREEKGHNEQFF.

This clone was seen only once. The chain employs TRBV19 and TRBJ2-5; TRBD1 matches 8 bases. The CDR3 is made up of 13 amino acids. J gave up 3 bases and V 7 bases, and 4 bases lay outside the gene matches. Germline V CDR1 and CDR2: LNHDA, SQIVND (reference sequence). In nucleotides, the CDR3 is TGTGCCAGTACCCCAGGGGGCGAAGAGACCCAGTACTTC. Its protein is CASTPGGEETQYF. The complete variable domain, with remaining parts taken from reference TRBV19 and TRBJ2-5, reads DGGITQSPKYLFRKEGQNVTLSCEQNLNHDAMYWYRQDPGQGLRLIYYSQIVNDFQKGDIAEGYSVSREKKESFPLTVTSAQKNPTAFYLCASTPGGEETQYFGPGTRLLVL.

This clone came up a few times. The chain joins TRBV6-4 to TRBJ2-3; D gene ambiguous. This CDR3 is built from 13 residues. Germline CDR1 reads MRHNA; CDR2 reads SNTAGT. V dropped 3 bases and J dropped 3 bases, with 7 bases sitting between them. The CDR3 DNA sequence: TGTGCCAGCAGTGAACTCGGGACAGATACGCAGTATTTT. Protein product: CASSELGTDTQYF.

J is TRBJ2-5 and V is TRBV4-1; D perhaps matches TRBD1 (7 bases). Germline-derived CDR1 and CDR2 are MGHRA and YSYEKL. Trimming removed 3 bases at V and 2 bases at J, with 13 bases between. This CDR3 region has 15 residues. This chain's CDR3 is CASSQSGGLQETQYF. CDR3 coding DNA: TGCGCCAGCAGCCAGTCAGGGGGACTTCAAGAGACCCAGTACTTC.